This is a list of T cell receptor beta chains from one sample in a study of CD8 T cells in Susac syndrome. TCRdb re-called the immunoSEQ multiplex PCR reads through MiXCR, storing one row per CDR3 protein. The sample has hundreds of thousands of distinct CDR3 sequences; roughly 85% are singletons. Specimen: CD8+ T cells from PBMCs. These receptors originate from a human donor with multiple sclerosis. Each CDR3 is given with its conserved first and last residue. D genes are given only for firm matches. The size field is filled for only some rows; it gives once, few, many or a size class.

CDR3nt: TGTGCCACCAGCAGAGTACTAGCGGTCGTCCCCTACGAGCAGTACTTC; CDR3aa: CATSRVLAVVPYEQYF; abundance: once; v_gene: TRBV15; d_gene: TRBD2; j_gene: TRBJ2-7
CDR3nt: TGTGCCAGCAGCCAGCAACTAGCGGGAGGGCCCTACAATGAGCAGTTCTTC; CDR3aa: CASSQQLAGGPYNEQFF; abundance: -; v_gene: TRBV14; d_gene: TRBD2; j_gene: TRBJ2-1
CDR3nt: TGTGCCAGCAGCTTAAATGTACAGGAAGCGAACACTGAAGCTTTCTTT; CDR3aa: CASSLNVQEANTEAFF; abundance: -; v_gene: TRBV7-9; d_gene: -; j_gene: TRBJ1-1
CDR3nt: TGTGCCAGCAGCAGATCTACCGGGACAGCCAATGAAAAACTGTTTTTT; CDR3aa: CASSRSTGTANEKLFF; abundance: -; v_gene: TRBV2; d_gene: TRBD1; j_gene: TRBJ1-4
CDR3nt: TGTGCCAGCAGAGGACAGGACTACGAGCAGTACTTC; CDR3aa: CASRGQDYEQYF; abundance: -; v_gene: TRBV12-3/TRBV12-4; d_gene: TRBD1; j_gene: TRBJ2-7
CDR3nt: TGTGCCAGCAGCTACCATGACAGCACTAACTATGGCTACACCTTC; CDR3aa: CASSYHDSTNYGYTF; abundance: -; v_gene: TRBV7-9; d_gene: -; j_gene: TRBJ1-2
CDR3nt: TGCGCCAGCAGCCAAGATCAATGGGGACAGGGTCTCCAGTTCTTC; CDR3aa: CASSQDQWGQGLQFF; abundance: -; v_gene: TRBV4-3; d_gene: TRBD1; j_gene: TRBJ2-1
CDR3nt: TGTGCCAGCAGTTACTCTGGGCTAGCGGACCTTAGGAGCACAGATACGCAGTATTTT; CDR3aa: CASSYSGLADLRSTDTQYF; abundance: -; v_gene: TRBV6-2/TRBV6-3; d_gene: TRBD2; j_gene: TRBJ2-3
CDR3nt: TGCAGTGCTAGAGATTGGCAGGCCAACAATGAGCAGTTCTTC; CDR3aa: CSARDWQANNEQFF; abundance: -; v_gene: TRBV20-1; d_gene: -; j_gene: TRBJ2-1
CDR3nt: TGTGCCAGCAGCTTAGTTGTAGGCGATGGCTACACCTTC; CDR3aa: CASSLVVGDGYTF; abundance: -; v_gene: TRBV7-9; d_gene: -; j_gene: TRBJ1-2
CDR3nt: TGTGCCAGCACTTACAGCCTTAATTCACCCCTCCACTTT; CDR3aa: CASTYSLNSPLHF; abundance: -; v_gene: TRBV9; d_gene: -; j_gene: TRBJ1-6
CDR3nt: TGCAGTGCCTCGATCCTAGCGGGTCTCCGGGATGAGCAGTTCTTC; CDR3aa: CSASILAGLRDEQFF; abundance: -; v_gene: TRBV20-1; d_gene: TRBD2; j_gene: TRBJ2-1
CDR3nt: TGTGCCAGCAGCCAACGGACTAGCGGGAGCCTACAGTACGAGCAGTACTTC; CDR3aa: CASSQRTSGSLQYEQYF; abundance: -; v_gene: TRBV4-2; d_gene: TRBD2; j_gene: TRBJ2-7
CDR3nt: TGTGCCAGCAGCCGGACAGGCCTGGACGCTTATGGCTACACCTTC; CDR3aa: CASSRTGLDAYGYTF; abundance: -; v_gene: TRBV6-1; d_gene: TRBD1; j_gene: TRBJ1-2
CDR3nt: TGTGCCAGCAGTCTGACAGGGTATGGCAATCAGCCCCAGCATTTT; CDR3aa: CASSLTGYGNQPQHF; abundance: -; v_gene: TRBV27; d_gene: TRBD1; j_gene: TRBJ1-5
CDR3nt: TGCGCCAGCAGCTTCACTAGCGGGCCTCTTCCAGATACGCAGTATTTT; CDR3aa: CASSFTSGPLPDTQYF; abundance: -; v_gene: TRBV5-1; d_gene: TRBD2; j_gene: TRBJ2-3
CDR3nt: TGTGCCAGTAGTCTAGGACCCGGCAATGAGCAGTTCTTC; CDR3aa: CASSLGPGNEQFF; abundance: few; v_gene: TRBV19; d_gene: -; j_gene: TRBJ2-1
CDR3nt: TGCGCCAGCAGCCAAGATATACGACAGGGCTTAATTCAGTACTTC; CDR3aa: CASSQDIRQGLIQYF; abundance: -; v_gene: TRBV4-3; d_gene: TRBD1; j_gene: TRBJ2-4
CDR3nt: TGTGCCAGCAGTTCCCCGCCTAGCGGCAGGTACAATGAGCAGTTCTTC; CDR3aa: CASSSPPSGRYNEQFF; abundance: -; v_gene: TRBV28; d_gene: TRBD2; j_gene: TRBJ2-1
CDR3nt: TGTGCCAGCAGCCTTAAAGCCCCTAGCTCCTACAATGAGCAGTTCTTC; CDR3aa: CASSLKAPSSYNEQFF; abundance: few; v_gene: TRBV11-2; d_gene: -; j_gene: TRBJ2-1
CDR3nt: TGCAGCGTTCCCGCGACCGGGGAGCTGTTTTTT; CDR3aa: CSVPATGELFF; abundance: -; v_gene: TRBV29-1; d_gene: -; j_gene: TRBJ2-2
CDR3nt: TGTGCCAGCAGTCCAAGGGGACAGATTGAAGCTTTCTTT; CDR3aa: CASSPRGQIEAFF; abundance: -; v_gene: TRBV28; d_gene: TRBD1; j_gene: TRBJ1-1
CDR3nt: TGTGCCAGCAGCCCCGTGGTGGACTACGAGCAGTACTTC; CDR3aa: CASSPVVDYEQYF; abundance: once; v_gene: TRBV7-2; d_gene: -; j_gene: TRBJ2-7
CDR3nt: TGTGCCAGTGTGACAGGGAACTACGAGCAGTACTTC; CDR3aa: CASVTGNYEQYF; abundance: -; v_gene: TRBV2; d_gene: TRBD1; j_gene: TRBJ2-7
CDR3nt: TGTGCCAGCAGCTTAGCGCCGGCGGGAGGGGGACCGGAGACTTCAGATACGCAGTATTTT; CDR3aa: CASSLAPAGGGPETSDTQYF; abundance: -; v_gene: TRBV7-8; d_gene: TRBD2; j_gene: TRBJ2-3
CDR3nt: TGTGCCAGCAGCCCACGGACAGGGGTTGGCACAGATACGCAGTATTTT; CDR3aa: CASSPRTGVGTDTQYF; abundance: once; v_gene: TRBV11-3; d_gene: TRBD1; j_gene: TRBJ2-3
CDR3nt: TGTGCCAGCAGCCTGACAGGGGACTACAATGAGCAGTTCTTC; CDR3aa: CASSLTGDYNEQFF; abundance: -; v_gene: TRBV13; d_gene: TRBD1; j_gene: TRBJ2-1
CDR3nt: TGTGCCAGCAGCTTGCGACTAGCGGGCCACGAGCAGTACTTC; CDR3aa: CASSLRLAGHEQYF; abundance: -; v_gene: TRBV5-6; d_gene: TRBD2; j_gene: TRBJ2-7
CDR3nt: TGTGCCAGCAGCCCAAGGCTAGGGACTCCCTCCTACAATGAGCAGTTCTTC; CDR3aa: CASSPRLGTPSYNEQFF; abundance: -; v_gene: TRBV7-9; d_gene: -; j_gene: TRBJ2-1
CDR3nt: TGTGCCATCGCCGAGGGCCCCGAGCAGTTCTTC; CDR3aa: CAIAEGPEQFF; abundance: -; v_gene: TRBV10-3; d_gene: -; j_gene: TRBJ2-1
CDR3nt: TGTGCCAGCAGCTCTTACGCTAATACAACGGGAGATACGCAGTATTTT; CDR3aa: CASSSYANTTGDTQYF; abundance: -; v_gene: TRBV13; d_gene: -; j_gene: TRBJ2-3
CDR3nt: TGTGCCAGCAGTTTCGGACAGGGGGCTAATCAGCCCCAGCATTTT; CDR3aa: CASSFGQGANQPQHF; abundance: -; v_gene: TRBV28; d_gene: TRBD1; j_gene: TRBJ1-5
CDR3nt: TGTGCCAGCAGCATTCCGGGACAGGGCTATGGCTACACCTTC; CDR3aa: CASSIPGQGYGYTF; abundance: -; v_gene: TRBV7-9; d_gene: TRBD1; j_gene: TRBJ1-2
CDR3nt: TGCGCCAGCAGCCAAAATCTAGTATGGGGGTACAATGAGCAGTTCTTC; CDR3aa: CASSQNLVWGYNEQFF; abundance: -; v_gene: TRBV4-3; d_gene: -; j_gene: TRBJ2-1
CDR3nt: TGTGCCTGGAGTCAGGGAGAGGAGACCCAGTACTTC; CDR3aa: CAWSQGEETQYF; abundance: few; v_gene: TRBV30; d_gene: -; j_gene: TRBJ2-5
CDR3nt: TGTGCCATCAGGCCGGCAGGGGTAGGTACTGAAGCTTTCTTT; CDR3aa: CAIRPAGVGTEAFF; abundance: -; v_gene: TRBV10-3; d_gene: -; j_gene: TRBJ1-1
CDR3nt: TGTGCCTGGAATCACTACTCCTACGAGCAGTACTTC; CDR3aa: CAWNHYSYEQYF; abundance: once; v_gene: TRBV30; d_gene: -; j_gene: TRBJ2-7